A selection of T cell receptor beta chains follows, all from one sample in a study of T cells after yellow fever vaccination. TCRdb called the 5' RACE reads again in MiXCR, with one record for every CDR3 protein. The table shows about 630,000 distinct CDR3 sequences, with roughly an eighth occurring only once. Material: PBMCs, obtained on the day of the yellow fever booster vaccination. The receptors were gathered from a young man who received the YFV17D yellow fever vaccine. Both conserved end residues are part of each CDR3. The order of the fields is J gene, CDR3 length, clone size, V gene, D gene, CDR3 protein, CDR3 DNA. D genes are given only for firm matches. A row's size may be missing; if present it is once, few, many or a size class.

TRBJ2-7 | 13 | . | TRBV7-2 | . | CASTLRSGYEQYF | TGTGCCAGCACCTTACGCTCGGGATACGAGCAGTACTTC
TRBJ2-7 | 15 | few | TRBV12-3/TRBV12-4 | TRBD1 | CASSMNRGAAYEQYF | TGTGCCAGCAGCATGAACAGGGGAGCGGCCTACGAGCAGTACTTC
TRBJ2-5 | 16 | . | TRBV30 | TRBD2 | CAWSEITSGSQETQYF | TGTGCCTGGAGTGAAATAACTAGCGGGAGCCAAGAGACCCAGTACTTC
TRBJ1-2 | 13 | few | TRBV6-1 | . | CATRTGTEYGYTF | TGTGCCACCCGAACCGGGACTGAGTATGGCTACACCTTC
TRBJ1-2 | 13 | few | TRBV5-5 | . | CASSLEAAYGYTF | TGTGCCAGCAGCTTGGAGGCAGCCTATGGCTACACCTTC
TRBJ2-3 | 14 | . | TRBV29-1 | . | CSVEPSWGADTQYF | TGCAGCGTTGAGCCTTCCTGGGGGGCTGATACGCAGTATTTT
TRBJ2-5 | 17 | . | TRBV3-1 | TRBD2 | CASSLVVGLAIQETQYF | TGTGCCAGCAGCCTGGTTGTCGGACTAGCGATACAAGAGACCCAGTACTTC
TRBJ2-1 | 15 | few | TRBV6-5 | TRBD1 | CASSYSTGGYNEQFF | TGTGCCAGCAGTTACTCGACAGGGGGGTACAATGAGCAGTTCTTC
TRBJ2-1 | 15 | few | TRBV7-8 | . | CASSSDSSSYNEQFF | TGTGCCAGCAGCTCGGACTCAAGCTCCTACAATGAGCAGTTCTTC
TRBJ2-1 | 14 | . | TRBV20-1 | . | CSARDSRDLNEQFF | TGCAGTGCTAGAGATTCCCGGGACCTCAATGAGCAGTTCTTC
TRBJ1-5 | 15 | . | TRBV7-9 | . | CASSQGSLDNQPQHF | TGTGCCAGCAGCCAAGGCAGTCTCGACAATCAGCCCCAGCATTTT
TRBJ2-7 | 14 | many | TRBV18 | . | CASSPGAGTYEQYF | TGTGCCAGCTCACCCGGGGCAGGGACCTACGAGCAGTACTTC
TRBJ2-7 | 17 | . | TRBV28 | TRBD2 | CASRPYPELAGTYEQYF | TGTGCCAGCAGACCCTACCCTGAACTAGCGGGAACCTACGAGCAGTACTTC
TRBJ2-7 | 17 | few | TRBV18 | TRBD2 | CASSPRDRGVGLEEQYF | TGTGCCAGCTCACCCCGCGACCGGGGGGTTGGGCTCGAGGAGCAGTACTTC
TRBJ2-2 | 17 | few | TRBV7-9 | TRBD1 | CASSLGSWTGVTGELFF | TGTGCCAGCAGCTTAGGATCGTGGACAGGGGTCACCGGGGAGCTGTTTTTT
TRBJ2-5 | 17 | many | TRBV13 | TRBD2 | CASSSGLAGGPNQTQYF | TGTGCCAGCAGCTCGGGACTAGCGGGAGGGCCTAACCAGACCCAGTACTTC
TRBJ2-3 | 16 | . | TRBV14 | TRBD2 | CASSPPGLAGVGTQYF | TGTGCCAGCAGCCCGCCGGGACTAGCGGGAGTAGGCACGCAGTATTTT
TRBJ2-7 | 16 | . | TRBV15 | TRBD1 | CATSGHRDRGSYEQYF | TGTGCCACCAGCGGACACCGGGACAGGGGCTCCTACGAGCAGTACTTC
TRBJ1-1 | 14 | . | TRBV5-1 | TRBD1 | CASSFAGGGPEAFF | TGCGCCAGCAGCTTCGCAGGGGGAGGTCCTGAAGCTTTCTTT
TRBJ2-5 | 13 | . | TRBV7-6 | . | CASSWGTFETQYF | TGTGCCAGCAGCTGGGGGACCTTTGAGACCCAGTACTTC
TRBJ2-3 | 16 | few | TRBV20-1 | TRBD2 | CSAKGGTSGRLDTQYF | TGCAGTGCTAAGGGTGGGACTAGCGGGAGATTAGATACGCAGTATTTT
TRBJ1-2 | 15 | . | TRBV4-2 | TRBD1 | CASSQAGTGIGGYTF | TGTGCCAGCAGCCAGGCCGGGACAGGGATAGGGGGCTACACCTTC
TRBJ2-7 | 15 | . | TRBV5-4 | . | CASSFGQLSSYEQYF | TGTGCCAGCAGCTTTGGTCAGCTGAGCTCCTACGAGCAGTACTTC
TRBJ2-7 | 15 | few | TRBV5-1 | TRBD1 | CASSWAGTGEIEQYF | TGCGCCAGCAGCTGGGCCGGGACAGGGGAGATTGAGCAGTACTTC
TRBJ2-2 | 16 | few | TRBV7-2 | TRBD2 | CASSYTSGGNTGELFF | TGTGCCAGCAGCTACACTAGCGGGGGGAACACCGGGGAGCTGTTTTTT
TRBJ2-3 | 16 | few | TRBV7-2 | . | CASSLFPGKGTDTQYF | TGTGCCAGCAGCTTATTCCCGGGGAAAGGAACAGATACGCAGTATTTT
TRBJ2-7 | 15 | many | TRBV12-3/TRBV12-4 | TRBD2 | CASSPSGGRTYEQYF | TGTGCCAGCAGTCCCAGTGGCGGGAGAACCTACGAGCAGTACTTC
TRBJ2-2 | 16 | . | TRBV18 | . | CASSPPVISDTGELFF | TGTGCCAGCTCACCACCCGTTATATCCGACACCGGGGAGCTGTTTTTT
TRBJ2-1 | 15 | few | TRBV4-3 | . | CASSSGLRSSDEQFF | TGCGCCAGCAGCTCGGGACTGCGGTCTTCCGATGAGCAGTTCTTC
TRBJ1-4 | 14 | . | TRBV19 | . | CASSISTEYEKLFF | TGTGCCAGTAGTATATCCACAGAATACGAAAAACTGTTTTTT
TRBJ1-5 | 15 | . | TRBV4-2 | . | CASSQDSQGGQPQHF | TGTGCCAGCAGCCAAGATTCGCAGGGAGGTCAGCCCCAGCATTTT
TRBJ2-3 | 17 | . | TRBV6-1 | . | CASSLLGTDQSTDTQYF | TGTGCCAGCAGCCTACTGGGGACCGATCAGAGCACAGATACGCAGTATTTT